The 19 T cell receptor beta chains in this list originate from one sample, sequenced in a study of T cell responses to AZD1222 COVID-19 vaccine. Sequencing used immunoSEQ multiplex PCR; TCRdb keeps in-frame clones, though not all of them. The sample records some 150,000 clones, 85% to 95% being singletons. The material was peripheral blood, obtained on day 0 of MenACWY control vaccination. These receptors all come from an adult in good health.

The chain has TRBV6-5 and TRBJ2-3; the D gene is possibly TRBD2 (6 bases). Trimming removed 5 bases at V and 9 bases at J, with 15 bases between. The CDR3 extends over 13 amino acids. Germline V gene sequence: CDR1 MNHEY, CDR2 SVGAGI. The CDR3 region is CASSSPLGGTQYF. As DNA, the CDR3 is TGTGCCAGCAGTAGCCCTTTGGGAGGAACGCAGTATTTT.

The V and J genes are TRBV19 and TRBJ2-1; 14 nucleotides align to TRBD2. Trimming at V came to 6 bases and at J to 4 bases, leaving 2 bases not matched to a gene. The CDR3 is made up of 15 amino acids. Germline V gene lookup returns CDR1 LNHDA and CDR2 SQIVND (reference sequence). The CDR3 DNA reads as TGTGCCAGTAGGGGACTAGCGGGAGATTACAATGAGCAGTTCTTC. Its protein is CASRGLAGDYNEQFF.

The V and J genes are TRBV9 and TRBJ2-7; 8 nucleotides agree with TRBD1. This CDR3 is 15 amino acids long. The V gene's germline CDR1 is SGDLS and CDR2 YYNGEE. V was clipped by 3 bases and J by 6 bases; unmatched bases: 11. The DNA for the CDR3 is TGTGCCAGCAGCGCCTCGACGGGACAGGTCTCCGAGCAGTACTTC. Amino acid sequence: CASSASTGQVSEQYF.

In regard to this clone: Distinct nucleotide sequences in the sample also encode this CDR3. This chain uses TRBV18 with TRBJ1-5; no reliable D call. The CDR3 extends over 13 amino acids. Trimming cost V 3 bases and J 4 bases, with 7 bases left between them. Per germline, CDR1 KGHSH and CDR2 LQKENI. The CDR3 is CASSPYGNQPQHF. Here the CDR3 DNA reads TGTGCCAGCTCACCTTACGGGAATCAGCCCCAGCATTTT.

This chain connects TRBV7-6 to TRBJ2-1; D gene ambiguous. The germline gives CDR1 SGHVS, CDR2 FNYEAQ. V shed 5 bases and J shed 0 bases, with 14 bases lying between them. The CDR3 has 16 residues. CDR3 amino acids: CASSKNPTSSYNEQFF. CDR3 sequence (DNA): TGTGCCAGCAGCAAAAACCCCACCAGCTCCTACAATGAGCAGTTCTTC.

This sequence joins TRBV9 and TRBJ1-2; 7 bases are shared with TRBD1. The length of the CDR3 is 14 residues. The V gene end was trimmed by 4 bases and the J gene end by 6 bases; junction bases not matched to a gene: 9. Germline CDR1 and CDR2: SGDLS and YYNGEE. The CDR3 sequence is CASSPMTGSHGYTF. The DNA for the CDR3 is TGTGCCAGCAGCCCGATGACAGGGAGCCATGGCTACACCTTC.

V usage is TRBV5-1 and J usage is TRBJ1-2; D unresolved. This CDR3 is 13 amino acids long. The V end lost 0 bases, the J end lost 8 bases, and 11 bases lay between the germline ends. Germline CDR1 is SGHRS and CDR2 is YFSETQ. The CDR3 DNA reads as TGCGCCAGCAGCTTGGCTCCCGGGTCCGGCTACACCTTC. It codes for CASSLAPGSGYTF. Complete variable domain (other parts from reference TRBV5-1 and TRBJ1-2): KAGVTQTPRYLIKTRGQQVTLSCSPISGHRSVSWYQQTPGQGLQFLFEYFSETQRNKGNFPGRFSGRQFSNSRSEMNVSTLELGDSALYLCASSLAPGSGYTFGSGTRLTVV.

The chain employs TRBV25-1 and TRBJ1-1; 8 bases fit TRBD1. Germline trimming cut 6 bases from V and 4 bases from J; bases unmatched to any gene: 10. The CDR3 totals 15 residues. The germline V gene has CDR1 MGHDK and CDR2 SYGVNS. The CDR3 here is CASSIAGTGTTEAFF. Here the CDR3 DNA reads TGTGCCAGCAGCATAGCCGGGACAGGTACCACTGAAGCTTTCTTT.

This clone was seen only once. The rearrangement links TRBV6-5 to TRBJ2-1; D perhaps matches TRBD1 (6 bases). Germline V lookup: CDR1 MNHEY, CDR2 SVGAGI. The CDR3 is made up of 13 amino acids. The V end lost 4 bases, the J end lost 6 bases, and 10 bases lay between the germline ends. CDR3 residues: CASSSRRGNEQFF. DNA of the CDR3: TGTGCCAGCAGTTCCCGCAGGGGCAATGAGCAGTTCTTC.

J is TRBJ2-1 and V is TRBV7-9, with TRBD2 matching 11 bases. V dropped 4 bases and J dropped 5; count of bases not matched to a gene: 13. Germline loops: CDR1 SEHNR, CDR2 FQNEAQ (reference sequence). The CDR3 runs to 18 residues. As DNA, the CDR3 is TGTGCCAGCAGCTCCCCCAACCTCGGGACTAGCGGAGACAATGAGCAGTTCTTC. Its protein product is CASSSPNLGTSGDNEQFF.

This clone was detected only once. The V call is TRBV15, the J call TRBJ1-5, with 9 bases aligning to TRBD1. The CDR3 extends over 15 amino acids. V was clipped by 3 bases and J by 6 bases; unmatched bases: 6. Germline V gives CDR1 LNHNV, CDR2 YYDKDF (reference sequence). CDR3 DNA sequence: TGTGCCACCAGCAGTACAGGGGGCGTAGGTCAGCCCCAGCATTTT. Its translation: CATSSTGGVGQPQHF.

This chain joins TRBV2 and TRBJ1-6; 8 positions match TRBD1. Germline V gene lookup returns CDR1 SNHLY and CDR2 FYNNEI. J lost 5 bases, V lost 5 bases, and 8 bases had no gene match. The CDR3 is 16 residues long. This CDR3 reads CASSLLGTGDNSPLHF. The CDR3 coding sequence is TGTGCCAGCAGTCTTCTCGGGACAGGTGATAATTCACCCCTCCACTTT.

The V gene is TRBV25-1, the J gene TRBJ1-2; TRBD1 agrees at 8 bases. Trimming at V came to 5 bases and at J to 3 bases, leaving 2 bases not matched to a gene. Germline loops: CDR1 MGHDK, CDR2 SYGVNS. The length of the CDR3 is 13 residues. CDR3: CASSYRGDYGYTF. Written as DNA, the CDR3 is TGTGCCAGCAGTTACAGGGGGGACTATGGCTACACCTTC.

The V gene is TRBV19, the J gene TRBJ1-1; weak D call: TRBD1 (5 bases). Per germline, CDR1 LNHDA and CDR2 SQIVND (reference sequence). This CDR3 has 14 amino acids. Trimming stripped 4 bases from V and 4 bases from J, with 13 bases between. The CDR3, as DNA: TGTGCCAGTAGTAGCAGGGCGCTCGGCACTGAAGCTTTCTTT. This encodes CASSSRALGTEAFF.

The chain is built from TRBV5-1 and TRBJ1-1; D gene uncertain. V shed 2 bases and J shed 1 base, with 6 bases lying between them. Germline CDR1 reads SGHRS; CDR2 reads YFSETQ. This CDR3 has 13 residues. In DNA form, the CDR3 reads TGCGCCAGCAGCTTACAGACGAACACTGAAGCTTTCTTT. It encodes CASSLQTNTEAFF.

The chain uses TRBV2 and TRBJ1-1; 7 nucleotides align to TRBD1. The germline V gene has CDR1 SNHLY and CDR2 FYNNEI. The CDR3 sequence is 15 residues long. J gave up 5 bases and V 6 bases, and 12 bases lay outside the gene matches. The CDR3 DNA reads TGTGCCAGCAGCAGCTCCTTGACAGGGAGAACTGAAGCTTTCTTT. This encodes CASSSSLTGRTEAFF.

A single count supports this clone. The rearrangement uses TRBV15 and TRBJ2-7; 8 bases are shared with TRBD1. Germline loops: CDR1 LNHNV, CDR2 YYDKDF (reference sequence). After removal of 5 bases from V and 3 bases from J, the junction contained 9 bases not matched to a gene. The CDR3 length is 15 residues. The DNA of the CDR3 is TGTGCCACCAGCCCCCGCCCGGACAGGGACTACGAGCAGTACTTC. It specifies CATSPRPDRDYEQYF. The full variable domain, with the rest looked up from reference TRBV15 and TRBJ2-7, is DAMVIQNPRYQVTQFGKPVTLSCSQTLNHNVMYWYQQKSSQAPKLLFHYYDKDFNNEADTPDNFQSRRPNTSFCFLDIRSPGLGDTAMYLCATSPRPDRDYEQYFGPGTRLTVT.

The rearrangement links TRBV20-1 to TRBJ2-1; D unresolved. CDR1 is DFQATT and CDR2 is SNEGSKA in the germline V gene (reference sequence). CDR3 size: 11 residues. The ends were cut back, 6 bases at V and 6 bases at J, with 9 bases in the middle. The CDR3 DNA sequence: TGCAGTGCGATAGCTGTCAATGAGCAGTTCTTC. This gives the protein CSAIAVNEQFF.

This chain connects TRBV9 to TRBJ2-3; D remains ambiguous. The germline gives CDR1 SGDLS, CDR2 YYNGEE. The CDR3 covers 14 residues. The germline V and J ends were trimmed by 3 bases and 2 bases, with 10 bases remaining between them. The CDR3 nucleotides read TGTGCCAGCAGCGAGGGCCAAATCACAGATACGCAGTATTTT. The encoded protein is CASSEGQITDTQYF.